The sequence of this TCR beta chain was determined in a study of cytomegalovirus exposure and HLA in healthy donors. The germline gives CDR1 MGHDK, CDR2 SYGVNS. V was clipped by 6 bases and J by 2 bases; unmatched bases: 9. The CDR3 has 16 amino acids. PCR involved 60 Vbeta and 13 Jbeta primers. The method was immunoSEQ multiplex PCR; TCRdb's version includes in-frame clones alone and lacks a portion of them. This sample has about 150,000 clones; over 80% occur once, and the top ten carry 1.5% to 1.9%. This clone was counted a few times. The receptor comes from a man between 40 and 49 years old in good health and CMV-seronegative. V usage is TRBV25-1 and J usage is TRBJ2-3; 9 nucleotides agree with TRBD2. Sequenced input: PBMCs. CDR3: CASSLTSGGPTDTQYF. The CDR3 nucleotides are TGTGCCAGCAGCTTGACTAGCGGAGGACCCACAGATACGCAGTATTTT.